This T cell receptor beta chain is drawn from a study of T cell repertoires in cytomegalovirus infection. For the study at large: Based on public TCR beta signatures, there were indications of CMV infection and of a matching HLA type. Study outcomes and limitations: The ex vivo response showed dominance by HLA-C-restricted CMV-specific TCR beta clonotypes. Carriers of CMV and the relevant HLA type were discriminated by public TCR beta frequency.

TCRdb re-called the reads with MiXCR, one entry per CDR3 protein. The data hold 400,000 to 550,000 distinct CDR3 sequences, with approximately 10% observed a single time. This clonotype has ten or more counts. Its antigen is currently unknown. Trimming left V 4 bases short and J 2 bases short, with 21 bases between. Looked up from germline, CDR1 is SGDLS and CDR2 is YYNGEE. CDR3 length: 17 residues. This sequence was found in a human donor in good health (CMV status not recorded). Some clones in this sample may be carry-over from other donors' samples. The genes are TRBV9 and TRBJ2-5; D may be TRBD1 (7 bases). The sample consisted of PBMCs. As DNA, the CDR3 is TGTGCCAGCAGCCCCCTAGTCGGCAGGGGGGATCAAGAGACCCAGTACTTC. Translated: CASSPLVGRGDQETQYF.